The 27 T cell receptor beta chains below come from one sample, sequenced in a study of PD-L1 blockade in urothelial cancer. The time point here: peripheral blood 6 weeks after treatment start. TCRdb's table, derived via immunoSEQ multiplex PCR, lists solely in-frame clones and lacks some. The sample records 38,000 or so clones, 84% being singletons. Source: PBMCs, taken around atezolizumab (anti-PD-L1) treatment. Source of these receptors: a man aged 35 to 55 with urothelial cancer.

This chain uses TRBV25-1 with TRBJ2-3, with D possibly matching TRBD1 (5 bases). The germline V and J ends were trimmed by 8 bases and 5 bases, with 11 bases remaining between them. CDR1 and CDR2 from the germline V gene are MGHDK and SYGVNS. This CDR3 spans 12 amino acids. Here the CDR3 reads CASCRVGDTQYF. The CDR3 nucleotides read TGTGCCAGCTGCAGGGTAGGAGATACGCAGTATTTT.

Only one count was recorded for this clone. V is TRBV27 and J is TRBJ2-5, with D possibly TRBD2 on 7 matching bases. The CDR3 spans 15 residues. The ends were cut back, 0 bases at V and 5 bases at J, with 13 bases in the middle. Germline CDR1 is MNHEY and CDR2 is SMNVEV (reference sequence). CDR3 residues: CASSLSRGGGETQYF. In DNA, the CDR3 is TGTGCCAGCAGTTTATCGCGGGGAGGGGGGGAGACCCAGTACTTC.

This clone is medium-sized in the sample. The chain joins TRBV27 to TRBJ2-1, with 9 bases matching TRBD1. The junction had 12 bases not matched to a gene; V was cut back by 2 bases and J by 4 bases. The CDR3 is 18 amino acids. CDR1 MNHEY and CDR2 SMNVEV come from the germline V gene (reference sequence). CDR3 protein: CASSLRFSGTGSYNEQFF. In DNA form, the CDR3 reads TGTGCCAGCAGTTTAAGATTTTCCGGGACAGGGTCTTACAATGAGCAGTTCTTC.

The rearrangement joins TRBV7-8 to TRBJ2-3; a possible D gene is TRBD2 (6 bases). The V and J ends lost 2 bases and 0 bases respectively, with 12 bases between them. The germline CDR1 and CDR2 sequences are SGHVS and FQNEAQ. The CDR3 length is 16 residues. The CDR3 bases are TGTGCCAGCAGCTTACAGAGTAGCGGCAGCACAGATACGCAGTATTTT. Translating it yields CASSLQSSGSTDTQYF.

J is TRBJ1-5 and V is TRBV6-5, with D possibly matching TRBD1 (6 bases). V lost 2 bases to trimming and J lost 7 bases, with 12 bases between them. Per germline, CDR1 MNHEY and CDR2 SVGAGI. The CDR3 loop spans 14 amino acids. Here the CDR3 DNA reads TGTGCCAGCAGTTACGGCAGGGGCGGGCAGCCCCAGCATTTT. It is translated as CASSYGRGGQPQHF.

This sequence joins TRBV27 and TRBJ1-1, with D tentatively TRBD1 (6 bases). There are 14 residues in the CDR3. V was shortened by 7 bases and J by 5 bases, with 17 bases between the two germline ends. CDR1 and CDR2 from the germline V gene are MNHEY and SMNVEV (reference sequence). Written as DNA, the CDR3 is TGTGCCAGCACAAGGGGGATAGGTCAAACTGAAGCTTTCTTT. Protein sequence: CASTRGIGQTEAFF.

The chain employs TRBV5-1 and TRBJ1-2; TRBD1 agrees at 7 bases. CDR3 length: 14 amino acids. J lost 3 bases, V lost 3 bases, and 5 bases had no gene match. Germline CDR1 reads SGHRS; CDR2 reads YFSETQ. The CDR3, as DNA: TGCGCCAGCAGCTCCCGACAGGGAGACTATGGCTACACCTTC. Its protein product is CASSSRQGDYGYTF.

V usage is TRBV4-1 and J usage is TRBJ2-7; TRBD2 agrees at 7 bases. Germline V lookup: CDR1 MGHRA, CDR2 YSYEKL. This CDR3 spans 15 amino acids. V lost 0 bases, J lost 5 bases, and 7 bases stayed unmatched. The CDR3 region is CASSQESAGPDEQYF. In DNA form, the CDR3 reads TGCGCCAGCAGCCAAGAATCAGCGGGACCCGACGAGCAGTACTTC.

As regards this clone: One end of the junction is discordant with germline, which a read error may explain. V is TRBV7-7 and J is TRBJ2-2; D uncertain. The germline V gene encodes CDR1 SSHAT and CDR2 FNYEAQ (reference sequence). The CDR3 contains 13 residues. Here the CDR3 DNA reads TGTGCTAGCAGCCTCTATTCCCCGGGGGAGCTGTTTTTT. The encoded protein is CASSLYSPGELFF.

This clone was counted a single time. In DNA, the CDR3 is TGTGCCAGCAGCTTGGCCATAAGGGGCGATGGCTACACCTTC. It encodes CASSLAIRGDGYTF. The V gene is TRBV5-4, the J gene TRBJ1-2; D might be TRBD1 (5 bases). Germline lookup yields CDR1 SGHNT and CDR2 YYREEE (reference sequence). The V and J ends lost 0 bases and 6 bases respectively, with 12 bases between them. The CDR3 length is 14 residues.

This clone was counted a few times. The CDR3 loop is CASRVTSAANQPQHF. The DNA for the CDR3 is TGTGCCAGCAGGGTAACAAGTGCGGCCAATCAGCCCCAGCATTTT. The chain recombines TRBV28 with TRBJ1-5; the D is unclear. This CDR3 spans 15 amino acids. Germline V lookup: CDR1 MDHEN, CDR2 SYDVKM. Trimming took 6 bases from V and 3 from J, leaving 15 bases between them.

Note on this clone: Other DNA sequences of this sample code for an identical CDR3. The chain is built from TRBV7-3 and TRBJ2-1; TRBD1 might be the D (6 bases). Germline V gene lookup returns CDR1 SGHTA and CDR2 FQGTGA. V lost 5 bases to trimming and J lost 1 base, with 12 bases between them. The CDR3 is made up of 15 amino acids. In nucleotides, the CDR3 is TGTGCCAGCAGCCTCAGAGGGGGATCCTACAATGAGCAGTTCTTC. Translating it yields CASSLRGGSYNEQFF.

This chain uses TRBV2 with TRBJ1-5, with D unclear. The CDR3 runs to 13 residues. The V gene lost 7 bases and the J gene lost 1 base, with 8 bases spanning the gap. Germline CDR1 reads SNHLY; CDR2 reads FYNNEI. CDR3 residues: CASTIQSNQPQHF. The CDR3 bases are TGTGCCAGCACGATACAGAGCAATCAGCCCCAGCATTTT.

The chain joins TRBV30 to TRBJ2-5, with a possible D match to TRBD2 (6 bases). Between the trimmed V and J ends, which lost 1 base and 12 bases, there was a span of 18 bases. CDR1 and CDR2 (germline): GTSNPN, SVGIG (reference sequence). The CDR3 covers 13 residues. This chain's CDR3 is CAWSGGSSGGKYF. The CDR3 region has the DNA TGTGCCTGGAGTGGGGGCTCGAGTGGAGGGAAGTACTTC.

This clone was seen just once. The rearrangement uses TRBV11-2 and TRBJ2-3, with D maybe TRBD2 (6 bases). Per germline, CDR1 SGHAT and CDR2 FQNNGV. The CDR3 runs to 14 residues. Trimming left V 8 bases short and J 2 bases short, with 14 bases between. CDR3 amino acids: CASGRRDSTDTQYF. The CDR3 DNA reads as TGTGCCAGCGGCAGGCGGGATTCCACAGATACGCAGTATTTT. Supplemented by reference TRBV11-2 and TRBJ2-3, the full variable domain reads EAGVAQSPRYKIIEKRQSVAFWCNPISGHATLYWYQQILGQGPKLLIQFQNNGVVDDSQLPKDRFSAERLKGVDSTLKIQPAKLEDSAVYLCASGRRDSTDTQYFGPGTRLTVL.

The J gene is TRBJ1-2, the V gene TRBV7-2; 7 bases map to TRBD1. Trimming took 5 bases from V and 3 from J; bases not matched to a gene: 6. Germline V lookup: CDR1 SGHTA, CDR2 FQGNSA. There are 14 residues in the CDR3. The CDR3 region is CASSASQGHYGYTF. CDR3 bases: TGTGCCAGCAGCGCCTCACAGGGGCACTATGGCTACACCTTC.

The chain has TRBV27 and TRBJ2-3; D perhaps matches TRBD2 (5 bases). Trimming stripped 5 bases from V and 0 bases from J, with 15 bases between. The CDR3 has 16 amino acids. The germline V gene has CDR1 MNHEY and CDR2 SMNVEV (reference sequence). The DNA for the CDR3 is TGTGCCAGCAGTCTCCCGGGGAAAACTAGCACAGATACGCAGTATTTT. Its translation is CASSLPGKTSTDTQYF.

V and J are TRBV28 and TRBJ2-5; no firm D call. This CDR3 has 13 amino acids. The germline V and J ends were trimmed by 2 bases and 2 bases, with 6 bases remaining between them. The germline V gene has CDR1 MDHEN and CDR2 SYDVKM. In nucleotides, the CDR3 is TGTGCCAGCAGTTTAATCGGTCAAGAGACCCAGTACTTC. Protein sequence: CASSLIGQETQYF. Together with reference TRBV28 and TRBJ2-5, the CDR3 gives the full variable domain: DVKVTQSSRYLVKRTGEKVFLECVQDMDHENMFWYRQDPGLGLRLIYFSYDVKMKEKGDIPEGYSVSREKKERFSLILESASTNQTSMYLCASSLIGQETQYFGPGTRLLVL.

The chain uses TRBV10-3 and TRBJ2-2; D is unresolved. CDR1 and CDR2 (germline): ENHRY, SYGVKD. The CDR3 contains 13 residues. Trimming took 8 bases from V and 1 from J, leaving 8 bases between them. CDR3 region: CAIAAGNTGELFF. The CDR3 bases are TGTGCCATCGCAGCAGGGAACACCGGGGAGCTGTTTTTT.

This chain uses TRBV14 with TRBJ2-1; 8 bases line up with TRBD2. Germline CDR1 reads SGHDN; CDR2 reads FVKESK. V dropped 4 bases and J dropped 8; count of bases not matched to a gene: 10. This CDR3 spans 15 amino acids. CDR3 sequence reads: CASSPVGEAGDEQFF. The CDR3 coding sequence is TGTGCCAGCAGCCCCGTGGGGGAAGCGGGAGATGAGCAGTTCTTC.

The J gene is TRBJ1-2, the V gene TRBV28; tentatively, D is TRBD1 (5 bases). Trimming pared 6 bases from V and 3 bases from J, leaving 11 bases between. This CDR3 spans 13 amino acids. Germline CDR1 reads MDHEN; CDR2 reads SYDVKM. CDR3 sequence (DNA): TGTGCCAGCAGGGGGCCTGGAGACTATGGCTACACCTTC. Its protein product is CASRGPGDYGYTF.

The CDR3 bases are TGCAGCGTCCGGACAGGGGAGGAGCTGTTTTTT. This encodes CSVRTGEELFF. This chain connects TRBV29-1 to TRBJ2-2, with TRBD1 matching 9 bases. Germline values: CDR1 SQVTM, CDR2 ANQGSEA. CDR3 size: 11 residues. The V segment lost 6 bases and the J segment 10 bases; nucleotides outside the gene matches: 3.

The genes are TRBV28 and TRBJ2-1; 7 bases map to TRBD1. The CDR3 consists of 15 residues. The V gene end was trimmed by 8 bases and the J gene end by 0 bases; junction bases not matched to a gene: 7. From germline, CDR1 is MDHEN and CDR2 SYDVKM. CDR3 coding DNA: TGTGCCAGCCGTAGACAGGGAAGCTCCTACAATGAGCAGTTCTTC. This translates into CASRRQGSSYNEQFF.

The V gene is TRBV7-9, the J gene TRBJ2-3; 7 positions agree with TRBD1. There are 15 residues in the CDR3. Germline V CDR1 and CDR2: SEHNR, FQNEAQ (reference sequence). The junction had 6 bases not matched to a gene; V was cut back by 5 bases and J by 1 base. CDR3 residues: CASSARTGGTDTQYF. CDR3 nucleotides: TGTGCCAGCAGCGCCCGGACAGGAGGCACAGATACGCAGTATTTT. The whole variable domain, filled in from reference TRBV7-9 and TRBJ2-3, reads DTGVSQNPRHKITKRGQNVTFRCDPISEHNRLYWYRQTLGQGPEFLTYFQNEAQLEKSRLLSDRFSAERPKGSFSTLEIQRTEQGDSAMYLCASSARTGGTDTQYFGPGTRLTVL.

The chain has TRBV7-6 and TRBJ2-7, with 10 nucleotides matching TRBD1. The germline V gene has CDR1 SGHVS and CDR2 FNYEAQ. The CDR3 has 16 residues. With V trimmed by 5 bases and J by 2 bases, 9 bases remained unmatched. Here the CDR3 DNA reads TGTGCCAGCAGCCCTGGGACAGGGGATACCACCTACGAGCAGTACTTC. Its protein product is CASSPGTGDTTYEQYF.

The CDR3 reads CASSLGLSYEQYF. Written as DNA, the CDR3 is TGTGCCAGCAGTCTCGGACTTTCCTACGAGCAGTACTTC. V usage is TRBV2 and J usage is TRBJ2-7, with D perhaps TRBD2 (5 bases). The germline V and J ends were trimmed by 5 bases and 1 base, with 9 bases remaining between them. The CDR3 length is 13 residues. The germline V gene encodes CDR1 SNHLY and CDR2 FYNNEI.

J is TRBJ1-3 and V is TRBV4-1, with D uncertain. Germline CDR1 and CDR2: MGHRA and YSYEKL. Trimming pared 1 base from V and 2 bases from J, leaving 12 bases between. This CDR3 spans 16 amino acids. The chain's CDR3 is CASSQGGVLTGNTIYF. CDR3 nucleotides: TGCGCCAGCAGCCAAGGGGGAGTCCTTACTGGAAACACCATATATTTT.